This passage covers 22 T cell receptor beta chains from one sample sequenced in a study of shared clonotypes between healthy human individuals. Measured with immunoSEQ multiplex PCR; TCRdb has only the in-frame clones, and not every one. The sample records about 1.5 million clones, 98% being singletons. Input material: naive CD4+ T cells sorted from blood. Subset meaning: CD45RA+ positively selected. The receptors here all came from a man aged 25 to 45 in good health.

The chain has TRBV7-9 and TRBJ2-7; 10 positions match TRBD2. J gave up 2 bases and V 4 bases, and 5 bases lay outside the gene matches. This CDR3 has 15 residues. The germline gives CDR1 SEHNR, CDR2 FQNEAQ (reference sequence). The CDR3 sequence is CASSWTSGGAYEQYF. For the CDR3, the DNA is TGTGCCAGCAGCTGGACTAGCGGAGGGGCCTACGAGCAGTACTTC.

The chain uses TRBV5-6 and TRBJ1-2, with 7 bases identical to TRBD1. Unmatched junction bases numbered 7, after V lost 2 bases and J lost 6 bases. The germline gives CDR1 SGHDT, CDR2 YYEEEE. The CDR3 loop spans 14 amino acids. This CDR3 reads CASSFIGRGDGYTF. The DNA of the CDR3 is TGTGCCAGCAGCTTTATAGGCAGGGGGGATGGCTACACCTTC.

The rearrangement links TRBV14 to TRBJ2-1; either TRBD1 or TRBD2 may fit D (5 bases each). From germline, CDR1 is SGHDN and CDR2 FVKESK. V was trimmed by 3 bases and J by 11 bases, leaving 14 bases between them. This CDR3 has 13 amino acids. The CDR3 here is CASSQREGDQQFF. DNA for the CDR3: TGTGCCAGCAGCCAGCGCGAAGGGGACCAGCAGTTCTTC.

The V and J genes are TRBV5-4 and TRBJ2-2, with D possibly being TRBD2 (6 bases). Trimming removed 2 bases from V and 5 bases from J, with 10 bases in between. Germline CDR1 reads SGHNT; CDR2 reads YYREEE (reference sequence). The CDR3 extends over 14 amino acids. CDR3 in amino acids: CASSLGTLTGELFF. As DNA, the CDR3 is TGTGCCAGCAGCTTAGGGACTCTAACCGGGGAGCTGTTTTTT.

V gene TRBV6-6 combines with J gene TRBJ2-7; TRBD2 matches 10 bases. The CDR3 covers 15 residues. Germline values: CDR1 MNHNY, CDR2 SVGAGI (reference sequence). Losses at the gene ends were 2 bases for V and 5 bases for J; bases not matched to a gene: 6. The CDR3 loop is CASSYPSGRGNEQYF. Written as DNA, the CDR3 is TGTGCCAGCAGTTACCCTAGCGGGAGAGGCAACGAGCAGTACTTC.

CDR3 sequence reads: CASRYLGPGEQYF. In nucleotides, the CDR3 is TGTGCCAGCAGGTACCTGGGACCCGGCGAGCAGTACTTC. The V call is TRBV6-1, the J call TRBJ2-7; possibly TRBD1 or TRBD2 for D (5 bases each). Germline lookup yields CDR1 MNHNS and CDR2 SASEGT. The CDR3 length is 13 residues. Between the trimmed V and J ends, which lost 6 bases and 6 bases, there was a span of 15 bases.

The chain couples TRBV7-2 to TRBJ2-2; no clear D. V lost 1 base and J 3 bases, leaving 6 bases between the germline ends. CDR1 and CDR2 (germline): SGHTA, FQGNSA. The CDR3 covers 14 residues. CDR3 protein: CASSLVTYTGELFF. The CDR3 nucleotides read TGTGCCAGCAGCTTAGTAACTTACACCGGGGAGCTGTTTTTT.

V gene TRBV29-1 combines with J gene TRBJ2-1, with 14 bases matching TRBD2. J was trimmed by 6 bases and V by 2 bases; bases with no gene match: 3. The CDR3 is 15 residues long. The V gene's germline CDR1 is SQVTM and CDR2 ANQGSEA. CDR3 sequence reads: CSVERGLAGANEQFF. The DNA of the CDR3 is TGCAGCGTTGAAAGGGGACTAGCGGGGGCCAATGAGCAGTTCTTC.

J is TRBJ2-2 and V is TRBV7-6; tentative D call: TRBD2 (5 bases). V gave up 1 base and J gave up 4 bases, with 13 bases separating them. In germline, CDR1 is SGHVS, CDR2 FNYEAQ. This CDR3 contains 16 residues. The CDR3: CASSLVLWAGTGELFF. The CDR3 region has the DNA TGTGCCAGCAGCTTAGTTTTGTGGGCGGGCACCGGGGAGCTGTTTTTT. Filled out from reference TRBV7-6 and TRBJ2-2, the complete variable domain reads GAGVSQSPRYKVTKRGQDVALRCDPISGHVSLYWYRQALGQGPEFLTYFNYEAQQDKSGLPNDRFSAERPEGSISTLTIQRTEQRDSAMYRCASSLVLWAGTGELFFGEGSRLTVL.

V gene TRBV4-1 combines with J gene TRBJ1-5, with TRBD1 identical over 7 bases. The trim removed 0 bases at V and 9 bases at J, leaving 8 bases unmatched. The CDR3 runs 15 residues. Germline V CDR1 and CDR2: MGHRA, YSYEKL. The DNA for the CDR3 is TGCGCCAGCAGCCAAGACTTGACAGGGTATCTGCCCCAGCATTTT. Translation: CASSQDLTGYLPQHF.

This rearrangement joins TRBV27 to TRBJ2-7; no definite D call. This CDR3 is 11 amino acids long. Germline lookup yields CDR1 MNHEY and CDR2 SMNVEV (reference sequence). Between the trimmed V and J ends, which lost 3 bases and 11 bases, there was a span of 11 bases. The chain's CDR3 is CASSFQDREYF. Written as DNA, the CDR3 is TGTGCCAGCAGTTTTCAGGACCGAGAGTACTTC.

The gene calls are TRBV5-6 and TRBJ2-1; 11 bases agree with TRBD2. Germline CDR1 SGHDT, CDR2 YYEEEE. Trimming removed 4 bases from V and 4 bases from J; junction bases left unmatched: 7. CDR3 length equals 16 residues. Written as DNA, the CDR3 is TGTGCCAGCAGCGTCCGACTAGCGGGACTGTACAATGAGCAGTTCTTC. Translated: CASSVRLAGLYNEQFF.

Note on this clone: The identical CDR3 is also encoded by other nucleotide sequences in the sample. The J gene is TRBJ2-3, the V gene TRBV7-2, with D possibly matching TRBD2 (6 bases). CDR1 is SGHTA and CDR2 is FQGNSA in the germline V gene. CDR3 length: 15 residues. The germline V and J ends were trimmed by 1 base and 1 base, with 9 bases remaining between them. For the CDR3, the DNA is TGTGCCAGCAGCTTAGTGGCTAGCGGCACAGATACGCAGTATTTT. Translation: CASSLVASGTDTQYF.

This sequence joins TRBV28 and TRBJ1-2, with D uncertain. Germline V gene data show CDR1 as MDHEN and CDR2 as SYDVKM. V was shortened by 7 bases and J by 6 bases, with 24 bases between the two germline ends. The CDR3 has 16 residues. Here the CDR3 DNA reads TGTGCCAGCACACTACTCCGCAGGATAGTACTGAATGGCTACACCTTC. Protein: CASTLLRRIVLNGYTF.

The V call is TRBV19, the J call TRBJ2-1; no definite D call. The CDR3 runs 12 residues. V was pared by 5 bases and J by 5 bases, with 7 bases between. CDR1 is LNHDA and CDR2 is SQIVND in the germline V gene (reference sequence). CDR3 coding DNA: TGTGCCAGTAGTCCAGTCAACAATGAGCAGTTCTTC. Its protein product is CASSPVNNEQFF.

CDR3 residues: CSVEVGQGRSGANVLTF. The CDR3 DNA follows: TGCAGCGTTGAAGTGGGACAGGGGCGATCTGGGGCCAACGTCCTGACTTTC. The V call is TRBV29-1, the J call TRBJ2-6; 10 positions agree with TRBD1. After removal of 1 base from V and 1 base from J, the junction contained 4 bases not matched to a gene. CDR3 size: 17 residues. In germline, CDR1 is SQVTM, CDR2 ANQGSEA. Supplemented by reference TRBV29-1 and TRBJ2-6, the full variable domain reads SAVISQKPSRDICQRGTSLTIQCQVDSQVTMMFWYRQQPGQSLTLIATANQGSEATYESGFVIDKFPISRPNLTFSTLTVSNMSPEDSSIYLCSVEVGQGRSGANVLTFGAGSRLTVL.

The V call is TRBV6-1, the J call TRBJ1-4; TRBD1 matches at 7 bases. V lost 10 bases, J lost 7 bases, and 9 bases stayed unmatched. The CDR3 extends over 13 amino acids. Germline loops: CDR1 MNHNS, CDR2 SASEGT. The CDR3 coding sequence is TGTGCCACCCAGGACAGGCCGACTGAAAAACTGTTTTTT. It encodes CATQDRPTEKLFF.

Details on this clone: Other DNA sequences in the same sample also yield this CDR3. V usage is TRBV18 and J usage is TRBJ1-1, with D uncertain. V shed 3 bases and J shed 1 base, with 12 bases lying between them. Germline values: CDR1 KGHSH, CDR2 LQKENI. The CDR3 covers 15 residues. This chain's CDR3 is CASSPSTGKNTEAFF. Written as DNA, the CDR3 is TGTGCCAGCTCACCCTCGACCGGGAAGAACACTGAAGCTTTCTTT.

CDR3 region: CASSPAGWLAGTLFRHEQYF. Written as DNA, the CDR3 is TGTGCCAGCAGCCCGGCTGGATGGCTAGCGGGAACTCTGTTCCGCCACGAGCAGTACTTC. V and J are TRBV5-4 and TRBJ2-7, with TRBD2 identical over 9 bases. V lost 4 bases and J lost 5; bases outside the gene matches: 25. The germline V gene encodes CDR1 SGHNT and CDR2 YYREEE (reference sequence). The CDR3 contains 20 residues.

This clone was found once. This chain uses TRBV5-1 with TRBJ1-6; TRBD1 aligns across 10 bases. CDR1 is SGHRS and CDR2 is YFSETQ in the germline V gene. J was trimmed by 10 bases and V by 3 bases; bases with no gene match: 10. This CDR3 is built from 16 residues. The CDR3 DNA reads TGCGCCAGCAGCTCCTACGGACCGGGACAGGGGTCACCCCTCCACTTT. Encoded protein: CASSSYGPGQGSPLHF.

The chain recombines TRBV14 with TRBJ2-7; possibly TRBD2 for D (5 bases). The length of the CDR3 is 16 residues. Between the trimmed V and J ends, which lost 3 bases and 2 bases, there was a span of 17 bases. CDR1 and CDR2 (germline): SGHDN, FVKESK. CDR3 sequence (DNA): TGTGCCAGCAGCCAGAAAAGCGGACGCGGTCCCTACGAGCAGTACTTC. The encoded protein is CASSQKSGRGPYEQYF.

V is TRBV19 and J is TRBJ2-2, with a tentative D call TRBD2 (6 bases). Germline CDR1 and CDR2: LNHDA and SQIVND (reference sequence). The V end was cut by 6 bases, the J end by 4 bases, with 12 bases between. The CDR3 covers 14 residues. The CDR3 spells CASRGLSGTGELFF. CDR3 DNA sequence: TGTGCCAGTAGAGGACTAAGCGGCACCGGGGAGCTGTTTTTT.